This passage covers 10 T cell receptor beta chains from one sample sequenced in a study of blood T cell repertoires in COVID-19. TCRdb's copy holds only in-frame clones and misses some; the assay was immunoSEQ multiplex PCR. The sample shows a few hundred thousand clones, approximately 83% of them seen only once. Sequencing was done on a sample of PBMCs or T cells enriched from blood (not recorded which). The receptors were gathered from a woman aged 25 to 39 who had recovered from COVID-19.

The chain employs TRBV19 and TRBJ1-2; the D gene is possibly TRBD1 (6 bases). The CDR3 is 14 residues long. Per germline, CDR1 LNHDA and CDR2 SQIVND (reference sequence). V was pared by 6 bases and J by 2 bases, with 13 bases between. The CDR3 DNA follows: TGTGCCAGTAGCCTTGGGGGGGGCAACTATGGCTACACCTTC. Translating gives CASSLGGGNYGYTF.

This clone has just a few counts. Other DNA sequences of this sample code for an identical CDR3. The rearrangement links TRBV7-3 to TRBJ2-2; 14 bases are a match to TRBD2. Losses at the gene ends were 5 bases for V and 4 bases for J; bases not matched to a gene: 9. This CDR3 region has 18 residues. The V gene's germline CDR1 is SGHTA and CDR2 FQGTGA. The CDR3 here is CASSGGTSGSRGTGELFF. The CDR3 bases are TGTGCCAGCAGCGGGGGGACTAGCGGGAGCAGGGGCACCGGGGAGCTGTTTTTT.

For the CDR3, the DNA is TGTGCCATCAGTTCTCTGACAGGTAGGAATGAGCAGTTCTTC. It specifies CAISSLTGRNEQFF. The chain joins TRBV10-3 to TRBJ2-1, with D maybe TRBD1 (6 bases). The CDR3 has 14 residues. Per the germline V gene, CDR1 is ENHRY and CDR2 is SYGVKD. Between the trimmed V and J ends, which lost 5 bases and 7 bases, there was a span of 15 bases.

The chain uses TRBV7-9 and TRBJ1-1; weak D call: TRBD1 (6 bases). Germline CDR1 reads SEHNR; CDR2 reads FQNEAQ (reference sequence). Deletions cut 5 bases from V and 1 base from J, with 17 bases between. This CDR3 comprises 16 residues. CDR3 DNA sequence: TGTGCCAGCAGCGAGGACCGGGACACCTCGAACACTGAAGCTTTCTTT. Protein product: CASSEDRDTSNTEAFF.

This chain uses TRBV24-1 with TRBJ2-2; 7 bases match TRBD1. V shed 1 base, J shed 6 bases, and the junction held 7 bases outside the gene matches. The germline V gene encodes CDR1 KGHDR and CDR2 SFDVKD. This CDR3 is built from 16 residues. CDR3 in DNA: TGTGCCACCAGTGATTTCGAGACAGGGTGGGCCGGGGAGCTGTTTTTT. Translation: CATSDFETGWAGELFF.

The chain joins TRBV7-9 to TRBJ2-2; a weak D match, TRBD1 (7 bases). CDR1 SEHNR and CDR2 FQNEAQ come from the germline V gene (reference sequence). This CDR3 is built from 15 residues. With 4 bases removed from V and 4 bases from J, the gap between germline ends came to 13 bases. The CDR3 region has the DNA TGTGCCAGCAGCTCGAATCAGGGGGGCACCGGGGAGCTGTTTTTT. Amino acid sequence: CASSSNQGGTGELFF.

The V gene is TRBV28, the J gene TRBJ1-5, with D maybe TRBD1 (6 bases). Deletions cut 3 bases from V and 4 bases from J, with 19 bases between. This CDR3 has 17 amino acids. Germline loops: CDR1 MDHEN, CDR2 SYDVKM. The CDR3: CASSLSGQLLGNQPQHF. The CDR3 DNA follows: TGTGCCAGCAGTTTGTCGGGACAACTCTTGGGGAATCAGCCCCAGCATTTT.

The chain uses TRBV19 and TRBJ2-3; 8 bases are shared with TRBD2. V lost 1 base, J lost 3 bases, and 3 bases stayed unmatched. CDR3 length: 15 residues. Germline CDR1 is LNHDA and CDR2 is SQIVND (reference sequence). The CDR3 region has the DNA TGTGCCAGTAGTATAGGAGCGGGAGTAACAGATACGCAGTATTTT. Translated: CASSIGAGVTDTQYF.

V gene TRBV27 combines with J gene TRBJ2-1; a weak D match, TRBD1 (5 bases). The germline V and J ends were trimmed by 2 bases and 3 bases, with 8 bases remaining between them. CDR1 is MNHEY, CDR2 SMNVEV, per germline (reference sequence). The CDR3 runs to 14 residues. The CDR3 region has the DNA TGTGCCAGCAGTTTAGGGGCCAGCTACAATGAGCAGTTCTTC. Translation gives CASSLGASYNEQFF.

This clone appeared a few times. This chain connects TRBV7-8 to TRBJ1-1; a weak D match, TRBD1 (5 bases). The CDR3 loop spans 13 amino acids. Trimming took 2 bases from V and 10 from J, leaving 14 bases between them. Germline CDR1 reads SGHVS; CDR2 reads FQNEAQ. The chain's CDR3 is CASSLFGGGRAFF. The CDR3 DNA is TGTGCCAGCAGCTTATTCGGGGGAGGGAGAGCTTTCTTT.